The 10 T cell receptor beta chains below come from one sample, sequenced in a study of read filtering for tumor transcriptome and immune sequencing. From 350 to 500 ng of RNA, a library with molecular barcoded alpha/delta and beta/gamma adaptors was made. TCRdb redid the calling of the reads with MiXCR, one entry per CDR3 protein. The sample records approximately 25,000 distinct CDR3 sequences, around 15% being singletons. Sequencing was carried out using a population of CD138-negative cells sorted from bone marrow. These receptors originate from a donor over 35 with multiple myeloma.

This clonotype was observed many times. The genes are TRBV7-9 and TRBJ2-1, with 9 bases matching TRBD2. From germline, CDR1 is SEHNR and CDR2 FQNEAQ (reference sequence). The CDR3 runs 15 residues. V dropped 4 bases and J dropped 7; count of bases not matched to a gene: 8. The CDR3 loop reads CASSSRPGLANEQFF. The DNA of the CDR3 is TGTGCCAGCAGCTCCCGACCCGGACTAGCGAATGAGCAGTTCTTC.

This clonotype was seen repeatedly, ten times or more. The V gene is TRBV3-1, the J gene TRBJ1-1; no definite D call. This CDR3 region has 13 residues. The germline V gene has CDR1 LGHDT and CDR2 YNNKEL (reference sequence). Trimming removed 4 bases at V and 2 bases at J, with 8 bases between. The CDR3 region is CASSLSLNTEAFF. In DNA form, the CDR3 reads TGTGCCAGCAGCCTTTCGTTAAACACTGAAGCTTTCTTT.

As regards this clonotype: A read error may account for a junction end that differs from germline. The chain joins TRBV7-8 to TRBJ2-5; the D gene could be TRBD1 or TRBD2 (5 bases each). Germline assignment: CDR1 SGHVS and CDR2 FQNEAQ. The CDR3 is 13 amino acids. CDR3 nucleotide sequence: TGTGCCCGCAGCTTAGGGACGCGAGAGACCCAGTGCTTC. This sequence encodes CARSLGTRETQCF.

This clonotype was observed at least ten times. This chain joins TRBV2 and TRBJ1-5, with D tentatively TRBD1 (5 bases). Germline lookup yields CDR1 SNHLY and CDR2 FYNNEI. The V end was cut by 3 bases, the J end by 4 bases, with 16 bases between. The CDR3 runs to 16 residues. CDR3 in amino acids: CASSDRATGANQPQHF. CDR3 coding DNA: TGTGCCAGCAGTGATCGTGCTACAGGAGCGAATCAGCCCCAGCATTTT.

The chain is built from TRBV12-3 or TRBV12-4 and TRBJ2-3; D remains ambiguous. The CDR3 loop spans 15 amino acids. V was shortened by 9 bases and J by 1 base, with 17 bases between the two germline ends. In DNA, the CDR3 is TGTGCCAGTCCAGGTCGGGCCCTCCGCACAGATACGCAGTATTTT. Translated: CASPGRALRTDTQYF.

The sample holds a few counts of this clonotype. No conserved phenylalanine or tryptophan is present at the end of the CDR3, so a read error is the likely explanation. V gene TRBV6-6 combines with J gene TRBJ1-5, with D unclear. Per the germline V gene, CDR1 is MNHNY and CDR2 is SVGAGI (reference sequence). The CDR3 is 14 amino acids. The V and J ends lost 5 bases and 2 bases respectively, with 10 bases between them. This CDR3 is CASSKSGRNQPQHL. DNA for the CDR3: TGTGCCAGCAGTAAAAGCGGCCGCAATCAGCCCCAGCATCTT.

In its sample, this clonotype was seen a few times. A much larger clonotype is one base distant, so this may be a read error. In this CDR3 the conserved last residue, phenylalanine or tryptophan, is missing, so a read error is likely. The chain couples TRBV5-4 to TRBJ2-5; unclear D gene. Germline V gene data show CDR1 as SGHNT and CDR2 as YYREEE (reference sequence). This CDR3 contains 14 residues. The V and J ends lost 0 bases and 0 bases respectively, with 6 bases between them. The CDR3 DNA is TGTGCCAGCAGCTTGGCGGAGAACCAAGAGACCCAGTACCTC. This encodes CASSLAENQETQYL.

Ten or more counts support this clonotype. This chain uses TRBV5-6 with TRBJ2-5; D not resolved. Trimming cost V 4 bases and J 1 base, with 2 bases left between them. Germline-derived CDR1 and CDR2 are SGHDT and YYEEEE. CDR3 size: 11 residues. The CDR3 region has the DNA TGTGCCAGCAGCCCCCAAGAGACCCAGTACTTC. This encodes CASSPQETQYF.

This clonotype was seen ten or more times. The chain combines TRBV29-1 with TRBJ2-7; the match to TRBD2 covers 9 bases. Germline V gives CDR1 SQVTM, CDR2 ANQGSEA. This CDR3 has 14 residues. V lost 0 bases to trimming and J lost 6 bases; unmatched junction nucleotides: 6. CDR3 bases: TGCAGCGTTGAAGAGAATAGCGGGAGAGGCGAGCAGTACTTC. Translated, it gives CSVEENSGRGEQYF.

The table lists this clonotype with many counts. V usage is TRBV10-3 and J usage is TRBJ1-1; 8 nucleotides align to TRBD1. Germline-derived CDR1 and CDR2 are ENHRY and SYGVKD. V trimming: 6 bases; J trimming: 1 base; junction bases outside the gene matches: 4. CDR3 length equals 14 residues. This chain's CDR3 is CAISLDRGNTEAFF. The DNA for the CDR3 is TGTGCCATCAGCCTCGACAGGGGGAACACTGAAGCTTTCTTT.